The clone carrying this T cell receptor beta chain was counted only a few times. The antigen is unknown. This entry belongs to a study of response to subunit inactivated influenza vaccine. Findings of the study overall: The authors suggested that every seasonal influenza vaccination recruits few new T cells.

V was pared by 5 bases and J by 4 bases, with 14 bases between. There are 14 residues in the CDR3. Germline CDR1 and CDR2: SGHTA and FQGNSA. TCRdb ran MiXCR on the RT-PCR reads and lists one entry per CDR3 protein. Found here are about 610,000 distinct CDR3 sequences, 14% of them singletons; the top ten hold around 10%. The rearrangement links TRBV7-2 to TRBJ2-5; D possibly corresponds to TRBD1 (5 bases). The sequence derives from a middle-aged man who received an inactivated influenza vaccine. Sequencing was performed on PBMCs from blood, taken roughly 12 days after vaccination. This CDR3 is CASSARWGGETQYF. The CDR3 DNA sequence: TGTGCCAGCAGCGCGAGGTGGGGCGGAGAGACCCAGTACTTC.